This TCR beta chain was sequenced during a study of beta chain bispecific antibodies for T cell cancers. Study-level background: Healthy donor T cells cocultured with leukemia lines and bispecific antibodies.

Trimming took off 6 bases at V and 7 bases at J, with 13 bases between the two ends. This CDR3 comprises 12 residues. CDR1 and CDR2 (germline): DFQATT, SNEGSKA (reference sequence). Overall study findings and caveats: Versus anti-CD19, anti-TRBV12 exposure cut the TRBV12-3 share of TRBV signal by 97% to 99%. Normal T cells contributed less of the targeted TRBV signal than the leukemia cells did.

The sample holds a few counts of this clonotype. As yet, its antigen is unknown. MiXCR, run by TCRdb on the 5' RACE reads, gives a single entry per CDR3 protein. This sample has about 20,000 distinct CDR3 sequences, with approximately 2% found just once. T cells were expanded from blood mononuclear cells for around three days with anti-CD3 OKT3 or CD3/CD28 beads. This TCR derives from a human donor in good health. Some clones in this sample may be carry-over from other donors' samples. The chain couples TRBV20-1 to TRBJ1-5; possible D gene TRBD1, 5 bases. The sequencing here drew on healthy donor T cells cultured with leukemia cells, taken from a culture containing a bispecific antibody targeting TCR Vbeta12. CDR3 amino acids: CSASQGGQPQHF. The CDR3, as DNA: TGCAGTGCATCTCAGGGTGGACAGCCCCAGCATTTT.